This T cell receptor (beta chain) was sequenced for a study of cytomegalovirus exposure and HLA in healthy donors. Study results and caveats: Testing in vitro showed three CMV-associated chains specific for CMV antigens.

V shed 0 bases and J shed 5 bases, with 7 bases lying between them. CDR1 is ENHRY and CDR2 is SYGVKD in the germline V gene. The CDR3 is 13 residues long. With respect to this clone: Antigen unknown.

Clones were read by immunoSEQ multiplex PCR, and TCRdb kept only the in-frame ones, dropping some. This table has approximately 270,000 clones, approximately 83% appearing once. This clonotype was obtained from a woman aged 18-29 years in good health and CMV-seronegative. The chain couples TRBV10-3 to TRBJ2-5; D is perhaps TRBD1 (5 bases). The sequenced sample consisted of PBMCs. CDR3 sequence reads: CAISESGVETQYF. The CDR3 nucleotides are TGTGCCATCAGTGAGTCAGGGGTGGAGACCCAGTACTTC.